This record looks at one T cell receptor beta chain sequence and its context. Trimming took 4 bases from V and 0 from J, leaving 11 bases between them. The CDR3 consists of 15 residues. Per the germline V gene, CDR1 is SGDLS and CDR2 is YYNGEE. This entry belongs to a study of blood T cell repertoires in COVID-19. TCRdb keeps only in-frame clones here, not all; method: immunoSEQ multiplex PCR. The repertoire holds about 84,000 clones, with roughly 96% as singletons. The source of this sequence is a human donor with active COVID-19. The donor label of this sample is uncertain. The sample was peripheral blood. The chain recombines TRBV9 with TRBJ1-3; TRBD1 might be the D (6 bases). CDR3 amino acids: CASSLGQPSGNTIYF. The CDR3 coding sequence is TGTGCCAGCAGCTTAGGACAGCCCTCTGGAAACACCATATATTTT.